This T cell receptor (beta chain) was sequenced during a study of human T cells and chemical hapten exposure. Study-level information: Patients additionally received therapeutic doses of diphenylcyclopropenone on the scalp once a week, and this continued throughout the approximately 25-week study. Per-sample TCR yield variability stemmed mainly from small pooled library volume differences.

This clonotype has ten or more counts. The antigen remains undetermined. MiXCR was run by TCRdb on the RACE reads, yielding one entry per CDR3 protein. The repertoire includes 65,000 to 95,000 distinct CDR3 sequences, less than 8.5% of them detected once, and roughly 1.4% sits in the top ten. CDR1 LGHDT and CDR2 YNNKEL come from the germline V gene (reference sequence). This CDR3 region has 13 residues. V dropped 4 bases and J dropped 7; count of bases not matched to a gene: 3. The study's findings and limits: Expanded TCRs were compared with controls, and the expanded TCRs formed significantly more large CDR3 similarity clusters.

Sample time point: patch test 2, 6 weeks after DPC sensitization. Documented treatment: therapeutic diphenylcyclopropenone sensitization with weekly scalp DPC. Blood draws came first, before each patch test. The clonotype comes from a woman in her 30s with alopecia areata. Some clones in this sample may be carry-over from other donors' samples. This sequence joins TRBV3-1 and TRBJ1-2, with 10 bases fitting TRBD1. The sample consisted of whole blood, taken in connection with sensitization to the hapten diphenylcyclopropenone (DPC). The CDR3 is CASSPRTGGGYTF. The CDR3 DNA is TGTGCCAGCAGCCCCCGGACAGGGGGTGGCTACACCTTC.